The clone carrying this TCR beta chain was detected only once. The antigen is undetermined. The sample comes from a study of T cell responses to AZD1222 COVID-19 vaccine. General study findings and limits: Nearly half of the spike-specific TCRs reportedly recognize variant regions that carry no mutations.

There are 17 residues in the CDR3. Germline-derived CDR1 and CDR2 are WSHSY and SAAADI. The V and J ends lost 6 bases and 15 bases, in that order; junction bases with no gene match: 17. Measured with immunoSEQ multiplex PCR; TCRdb has only the in-frame clones, and not every one. The top ten hold 5% to 7.5% of the sample, which has more than 150,000 clones, around 89% seen once. Sequenced here: peripheral blood, sampled on day 0 of AZD1222 vaccination. The V gene is TRBV10-2, the J gene TRBJ2-1, with 16 nucleotides matching TRBD2. This TCR derives from an adult in good health. The CDR3 bases are TGCGCCAGCAGAGGGGCGGTGGGGACTAGCGGGAGGGCTGGGACGTTCTTC. Translating it yields CASRGAVGTSGRAGTFF.